The text below deals with one TCR beta chain. Its antigen is as yet unknown. Both 60 Vbeta primers and 13 Jbeta primers went into the PCR. Assay: immunoSEQ multiplex PCR; the TCRdb copy retains only in-frame clones and omits some. This table lists about 75,000 clones. The data are from a study of cytomegalovirus exposure and HLA in healthy donors. The study's findings and limits: Cytomegalovirus status was reportedly diagnosed by the classifier with high sensitivity and specificity. Confirmation in vitro established that three CMV-associated chains were specific for CMV antigens. Later analysis demonstrated an association between a missense DCLRE1C variant and TCR beta V- and J-gene trimming.

Germline lookup yields CDR1 LNHDA and CDR2 SQIVND (reference sequence). V shed 11 bases and J 5 bases; nucleotides not matched to a gene: 9. This CDR3 is built from 13 residues. This TCR was recovered from a man aged 18 to 30 in good health and CMV-seropositive. Sequenced material: PBMCs. This chain uses TRBV19 with TRBJ2-1; 7 bases are a match to TRBD2. CDR3 DNA: TGTGCCTCACTAGCGCGAATCAACAATGAGCAGTTCTTC. Translated: CASLARINNEQFF.